Listed here is a single T cell receptor beta chain. This sample stems from a study of Ad26.COV2.S vaccination and SARS-CoV-2 variants. The protocol was immunoSEQ multiplex PCR, while the TCRdb copy is restricted to in-frame clones and leaves out a portion. This sample has 300,000 to 400,000 clones; about 91% occur once, and the top ten carry about 3.9%. CDR3 length: 17 amino acids. The ends were cut back, 4 bases at V and 1 base at J, with 17 bases in the middle. From germline, CDR1 is SGHTA and CDR2 FQGTGA. The specimen comprised peripheral blood, sampled after recovery from COVID-19. This sequence joins TRBV7-3 and TRBJ1-3; TRBD1 might be the D (5 bases). This TCR was recovered from a human donor who had recovered from COVID-19. CDR3 sequence: CASSSQRQSESGNTIYF. CDR3 sequence (DNA): TGTGCCAGCAGCTCCCAACGACAGAGCGAATCTGGAAACACCATATATTTT.